Below, one T cell receptor (beta chain) is given with its context. Its specific antigen is unknown. Within one base of it there is no much larger clone, and no base qualities were kept. The germline ends are 12 bases apart after V is trimmed by 6 bases and J by 7 bases. CDR1 is given as SGHTA and CDR2 as FQGNSA, both from the germline V gene. The CDR3 sequence holds 13 residues, the cysteine and phenylalanine included. Only the CDR3 portion is preserved as DNA: 39 bases, with reading frame beginning at the first base. Collaborating institutions collected whole blood in K2EDTA tubes following their own protocols. For TCRbeta analysis, collaborator samples were shipped as frozen whole blood, as isolated PBMCs, or as DNA extracted from either sample type. TCRbeta CDR3 regions were amplified from genomic DNA using the immunoSEQ Assay, a bias-controlled multiplex PCR. Concerning the study's data processing: The number of nucleated cells in each sample was estimated from the amplification of reference gene primers within the assay. To quantify the absolute abundance of each unique TCRbeta CDR3 rearrangement, sequence reads were collapsed and filtered. For each sample, productive Simpson clonality was calculated as the square root of Simpson's diversity index over productive rearrangements. The table comes from immuneACCESS by way of TCRdb, which keeps in-frame sequences with V and J called. Part of the clones is missing from these tables; in studies checked, under half for an unresolved V gene and the rest for unknown reasons. V and J calls plus clone size are reproduced from that table; the DNA served to infer D and trimming. The sample yields just over 150,000 clones; 70% to 85% were counted once. Of the sample, 9.8% is held by the ten largest clones.

This sample is part of a study of blood T cell repertoires in COVID-19 (dated by TCRdb to about 2020). About the study as a whole: Samples covering the acute and convalescent phases of COVID-19 were provided by collaborators in the United States, Italy and Spain. The prospective study material was composed of cDNA or gDNA derived from T cells, B-cell-depleted T cells, or PBMCs. Subjects who had been exposed to COVID-19, were actively infected with it, or had recovered from it provided the deeply sampled blood TCRbeta repertoires that made up the dataset. The repertoires were made available in a free public database intended to serve as a resource for research on the immune response to SARS-CoV-2. The samples were drawn from two sources: the first 160 participants of the ongoing ImmuneRACE study, and some 1,300 subjects contributed by 6 global collaborators. Sample metadata almost always included a de-identified subject ID, COVID-19 status, age in years and sex. Where available, HLA class I and class II types were obtained from metadata supplied by the sample provider rather than from assay-based typing.

The paper as a whole reports these results and caveats: The amount of clinical and demographic metadata varied by source and participant and was provided uncurated.

The origin of this receptor is a woman aged 45-65 years with acute or convalescent COVID-19. Sequencing used peripheral blood. The chain joins TRBV7-2 to TRBJ1-4, and TRBD1 may be the D gene, going by 6 matching bases. This receptor carries the CDR3 CASSQGFSEKLFF. The bases are TGTGCCAGCAGTCAGGGGTTTAGTGAAAAACTGTTTTTT.